Sequencing of this T cell receptor (beta chain) was carried out in a study of blood T cells in healthy people across ages (dated by TCRdb to the mid-2010s). Regarding the study in general: In model experiments, template switching captured roughly one uniquely barcoded TCR beta cDNA molecule for every two T cells. To track age-related changes in TCR beta repertoire diversity, the study relied on deep sequencing normalized with unique cDNA molecular identifiers. The donors were divided into four age groups: young (average around 15 years), middle-aged (about 39), aged (approximately 59) and long-lived (about 80). Two additional independent replicas of 1 million unique cDNA reads from the same blood draw were analyzed for two donors (one aged 18 to 30 and one aged 80 or older).

Library generation was performed with 5' RACE. The sample was run on an Illumina HiSeq 2500. A second roughly 6 to 11 cycle PCR used a sample-barcoded 5' primer and a J-beta primer mix. A unique molecular identifier was introduced onto each TCR beta cDNA molecule by a template-switch 5' adaptor carrying 12 random nucleotides. At least 2.5 million CDR3-containing paired-end reads were obtained from each sample. First-strand cDNA was synthesized from all RNA with the Mint cDNA synthesis kit, primed by a TRBC-specific oligonucleotide. All cDNA was treated with uracil-DNA glycosylase and then went through a first 18-cycle PCR with the universal primers M1SS and BC2_uni_R. Regarding the original processing steps: For normalization, 1 million high-quality reads, each with a distinct molecular identifier, were randomly selected from each sample. Instead of being binned into consensus sequences, reads that shared molecular identifiers were thrown out. MiTCR, run with a Q25 quality threshold and the strictest error-elimination algorithm, handled CDR3 identification, clonotype clustering and error correction. A nonparametric unseen species model using Euler transformation provided a lower-bound estimate of total TCR beta diversity. TCRdb itself trimmed the public reads at Q25 with fastp, ran MiXCR and retained productive beta chains. Entries that share a CDR3 protein sequence are merged under the most common genes and DNA. These V and J calls derive from TCRdb rather than the authors' analysis. The sample table shows more than 750,000 distinct CDR3 sequences, and roughly 28% are seen once. Of the sample, approximately 10% falls within the top ten clones.

This clonotype appeared many times. There is no known antigen for this receptor. One base away there is no much larger clone; base qualities are not given. The full study reports these points: The percentage of naive T cells measured by flow cytometry correlated strongly with observed TCR beta diversity. Because the CMV infection status of the donors was unknown, age-related changes in expanded clonotypes may potentially have been confounded. Because profiling used bulk unsorted PBMCs, naive and antigen-experienced compartments could not be compared conclusively. Compared with the aged group, more naive CD4+ T cells, fewer expanded clones and increased TCR diversity were shown by the long-lived group, suggesting age selection. As age increased, observed TCR beta diversity per million T cells dropped in a roughly linear way, and a significant reduction was already evident by age roughly 40. Estimates of total diversity based on one million sequenced T cells were regarded as lower bounds and as underestimates.

Systemically healthy Caucasian individuals from Russia, around 39 in total and aged about 6 to 100 years, were included as donors. About 10 milliliters of peripheral blood were collected from each donor into EDTA-treated Vacutainer tubes. Ficoll-Paque density-gradient centrifugation was used to isolate PBMCs, with at least 6 million per sample. Trizol reagent was used to extract total RNA from PBMCs, with at least 5 micrograms per sample. The percentages of naive CD45RAhigh/CD27high T cells were determined by flow cytometry on a PBMC aliquot from every donor. From its cysteine to its phenylalanine, the CDR3 spans 13 amino acids. Just the 39-base CDR3 DNA is kept, in frame starting at base 1. V loses 5 bases of germline sequence and J loses 1 base, and the interval between the two ends is 9 bases. For CDR1 and CDR2, the germline V gene lists MDHEN and SYDVKM. These data were also filed under a second study, of T cells of mothers and their children. The second paper states: Nine systemically healthy Caucasian individuals, comprising three mothers and their six children, were included as donors. cDNA synthesis consumed the entire amount of extracted RNA, loaded at approximately 1.5 ug RNA in each 15 ul reaction. In the second PCR, the M1S primer added sample barcodes and 2-4 random nucleotides. Each mother yielded over 10 million TCR beta CDR3 reads and each child 3 million to 3.5 million reads. TCR recombination output is similarly shaped by thymic selection in related and unrelated pairs, with a minor effect exerted by inherited differences. Normalized repertoire overlap in related mother-child pairs was always slightly higher than in unrelated mother-child pairs, but the difference was never significant. No persistent microchimeric T cell clones were detected, at a sensitivity of around 97 clones per million clonotypes. The study used deep NGS to compare TCR beta repertoires of mothers and children, seeking features distinguishing related mother-child pairs from unrelated individuals. On average, the children were approximately 12 +/- 4 years old, while the mothers were about 38 +/- 4 years old. After adapter ligation was performed with NEBNext reagents, the libraries were sequenced on an Illumina HiSeq 2000 with 100+100 nt paired-end reads. To prevent cross-contamination, the mother and child libraries were prepared one month apart and sequenced in separate runs. For each donor, somewhere between about 500,000 and 2,300,000 distinct TCR beta clonotypes were identified. Naive TCR beta clonotypes were estimated from low-frequency clonotypes matched to each donor's FACS-determined naive share, without sorting.

The chain was built from TRBV28 and TRBJ2-7, with an unclear D gene assignment. The sample was blood. This TCR came from a woman aged 40 to 50 in good health. The DNA reads as follows: TGTGCCAGCAGTCAGGATCGGTCCTACGAGCAGTACTTC. The translation is CASSQDRSYEQYF. Extended through the reference TRBV28 and TRBJ2-7 proteins, this CDR3 yields the full variable domain: DVKVTQSSRYLVKRTGEKVFLECVQDMDHENMFWYRQDPGLGLRLIYFSYDVKMKEKGDIPEGYSVSREKKERFSLILESASTNQTSMYLCASSQDRSYEQYFGPGTRLTVT.